This T cell receptor (beta chain) was identified during a study of breast tumors, draining lymph nodes, adjacent tissues. Breast cancer patients provided tissue from their axillary draining lymph nodes. The CDR3 covers 15 residues. Germline loops: CDR1 LNHNV, CDR2 YYDKDF (reference sequence). Points from the study as a whole: Tumor and nontumor repertoires were significantly more similar in luminal-like than in basal-like breast cancer. The data were judged consistent with most tumor T cells coming from lymph node and expanding in tumor.

Using its own MiXCR run on the multiplex PCR reads, TCRdb lists one record per CDR3 protein. The data show approximately 210,000 distinct CDR3 sequences, about 30% seen once. About this clonotype: Its antigen is not known. One end of the junction varies from germline; a read error may be responsible.

The chain uses TRBV15 and TRBJ2-7, with D possibly matching TRBD2 (5 bases). Material for sequencing was axillary lymph node tissue. This sequence was found in a female donor with breast cancer. Some clones in this sample may be carry-over from other donors' samples. CDR3 amino acids: CATSRDSGPGFGADF. The CDR3, as DNA: TGTGCCACCAGCAGAGATTCGGGCCCGGGGTTCGGAGCGGACTTC.